This T cell receptor (beta chain) originates from a study of technical replicates of blood from a handful of donors. Germline loops: CDR1 MNHEY, CDR2 SVGAGI. Trimming pared 0 bases from V and 5 bases from J, leaving 13 bases between. The CDR3 extends over 16 amino acids. The assay was immunoSEQ multiplex PCR, and TCRdb's table has in-frame clones only and misses some. This repertoire shows over 15,000 clones, about 86% found once; its top ten account for roughly an eighth. This TCR was recovered from a human donor in good health. The rearrangement links TRBV6-5 to TRBJ2-2; weak D call: TRBD2 (6 bases). The sample was PBMCs. Written as DNA, the CDR3 is TGTGCCAGCAGTTACTCACCCGGGAGAAGGACCGGGGAGCTGTTTTTT. Protein sequence: CASSYSPGRRTGELFF.